This record looks at one TCR beta chain sequence and its context. Its specific antigen is unknown. Per-nucleotide qualities are absent, and no much larger clonotype sits a single base away. These data are taken from a study of long-term antiretroviral therapy in people with HIV (dated by TCRdb to the early 2020s). Describing the broader study: The earliest samples were collected approximately a decade before the 2015 WHO recommendation for immediate ART, a period when ART was typically delayed until CD4 counts fell. This retrospective serial study examined whether starting ART and sustained HIV suppression were associated with changes in the composition and diversity of the TRB repertoire in peripheral blood. From 30 adults with confirmed HIV infection, the cohort provided over 150 cryopreserved PBMC samples, gathered serially across a mean of approximately six years (range 1-12). About 35% of the 30 participants with HIV were female. No cross-contamination during QIAcube processing turned up in test extractions that ran a monoclonal T-cell line alongside 30 to 35 polyclonal samples. Results and caveats for the whole study, not just this receptor: A significant increase in TRB diversity was found to be associated with ART initiation, although TRB diversity was observed to remain significantly below that of transplant donor controls even after long-term ART. Expanded TRB clones identified before ART initiation dominated the repertoire at all time points, although this dominance fluctuated and declined in many PLHIV after ART. Because pre-ART samples had limited cell numbers, profiling was done on unsorted PBMC rather than on sorted CD4+ and CD8+ T cells. Since PBMC availability was limited, sequencing covered only the TCR beta chain, with no alpha chain pairing. The samples were dated from about 2003 to 2018, and the ART regimens that were used may be less effective than current ART regimens. Inferences about post-ART repertoire changes were limited because no data were available on ART adherence, viral resistance or therapy changes. Compared with controls, HIV repertoires had narrower CDR3 length ranges, and the network structure pointed to an antigen-experienced repertoire that shifted only slightly toward naive after ART.

At the junction V is shortened by 0 bases and J by 0 bases, with 12 bases in between. Inclusive of the bounding cysteine and phenylalanine, the CDR3 is 17 residues long. This entry keeps only the CDR3 DNA: 51 bases, framed from base 1. For CDR1 and CDR2, the germline V gene lists SGHTA and FQGNSA. The immunoSEQ hsTCRB v3.0 assay was used at survey level resolution to sequence the TRB variable region. A depth of roughly 35,000-50,000 T-cell genomes per sample was targeted for TRB sequencing. An Illumina MiSeq with a v3 150-cycle kit was used to sequence the pooled TRB libraries. The study's processing was this. Analysis of repertoires was carried out in R inside a reproducible Nextflow workflow spanning QC, data transformation and analysis. LymphoSeq2, an R package for exploring AIRR-Seq data, was used to implement the custom analyses. Several samples that yielded fewer than 5000 total TRB sequences were excluded, so that 150 to 200 HIV repertoires were analyzed. Among the roughly 200 retained HIV repertoires, about 57 were collected before ART initiation and 120 to 140 were collected after ART initiation. Repertoires were downsampled to 5000 TRB nucleotide sequences, with summary statistics averaged over 100 downsampling iterations. The analysis kept only TRB sequences whose CDR3 regions were at least seven amino acids long. A Shannon entropy-derived clonality score and the Gini coefficient were used to measure diversity. In repertoire networks, the top 5000 CDR3 amino acid sequences were linked whenever an edit distance of one separated two sequences. GLIPH2 predicted antigen specificity groups and MHC restriction for TRB CDR3 amino acid sequences. To flag known associations with CMV, EBV, HIV or tissue antigens, CDR3 amino acid sequences were compared against VDJdb and McPAS-TCR. Pre-ART, post-ART and control groups were compared with Wilcoxon signed-rank tests and Holm-Bonferroni correction. In its TCRdb copy, this immuneACCESS table keeps in-frame sequences only and misses some clones. Where compared with another copy, unresolved V genes explain less than half of these, and the others have no known cause. The V and J calls and clone size are taken from that table; D and trimming were inferred from the DNA. Counted in this sample were under 50,000 clones; approximately 89% of them appeared once. The ten largest account for roughly 5% of the sample.

Participants were included only if at least one PBMC sample before ART initiation and at least two post-ART samples were available. Every participant with HIV received treatment in the United States of America. Before DNA extraction, cryopreserved samples of 1-10 million PBMC were thawed and then washed. At the time of the earliest PBMC sample for each participant with HIV, ages ranged from about 23 to 60 years. PBMC samples from each participant spanned 1-4 timepoints before ART initiation and 2-8 timepoints after ART initiation, with a median of 7 samples. For every participant, serial HIV viral load, CD4+ T-cell count, ART history and demographic data were obtained. A Qiagen kit on a QIAcube was used to extract genomic DNA from unsorted PBMC, with samples processed in batches of 12.

Material: unsorted PBMCs, obtained 0.1 years before starting antiretroviral therapy. This clonotype was obtained from a woman aged 50 to 60 with HIV. Recombination linked TRBV7-2 to TRBJ1-3; there is no confident call for the D gene. The nucleotides are TGTGCCAGCAGCTTAGCCGCCGGTCGGTTCTCTGGAAACACCATATATTTT. This encodes CASSLAAGRFSGNTIYF.